The sequence of this T cell receptor beta chain was determined in a study of neoadjuvant anti-PD-1 for oral cavity cancer. Study background: Patients without progression got a fourth dose around day 43. Whole-study results and caveats: Post-nivolumab, blood T cell clonality was significantly elevated in non-responders.

Time point meaning: after neoadjuvant nivolumab, at surgical resection. Patients had HPV-negative, locally advanced oral cavity squamous cell carcinoma. This CDR3 spans 16 amino acids. Germline V CDR1 and CDR2: WSHSY, SAAADI. The ends lost 2 bases at V and 10 bases at J; junction bases unmatched: 15. With respect to this clone: The target antigen is unknown.

Assay: immunoSEQ multiplex PCR; the TCRdb copy retains only in-frame clones and omits some. The repertoire includes 72,000 or so clones, roughly nine tenths of them detected once, and around 3% sits in the top ten. Here the sequenced sample was PBMCs, taken after nivolumab (anti-PD-1) treatment. This sequence originates from a person aged 35 to 85 with oral cavity squamous cell carcinoma. The chain combines TRBV10-2 with TRBJ1-1; 8 positions match TRBD1. The CDR3 is CASSEPGAGGGMGAFF. The CDR3 nucleotides read TGCGCCAGCAGTGAGCCCGGGGCAGGGGGCGGAATGGGAGCTTTCTTT.